The 20 T cell receptor beta chains below were found in one sample sequenced in a study of T cells in Graves' hyperthyroidism and ophthalmopathy. RNA transcripts were the template for amplifying TCR beta CDR3 regions. The TCR CDR3 first-round RT-PCR relied on the HTBI primer set. TCRdb re-called the multiplex PCR reads through MiXCR, storing one row per CDR3 protein. Of 380,000 or so distinct CDR3 sequences listed, 15% to 20% were seen once; the top ten hold about 4%. Sequenced sample: blood. Every receptor here comes from a woman aged 18-30 years with Graves' hyperthyroidism.

This chain uses TRBV12-3 or TRBV12-4 with TRBJ2-7; 8 bases align to TRBD1. This CDR3 has 13 residues. V lost 9 bases, J lost 6 bases, and 10 bases stayed unmatched. CDR3 in DNA: TGTGCCAGTGAAGGACAGGGCTTTGGCGAGCAGTACTTC. Translated, it gives CASEGQGFGEQYF.

The chain joins TRBV7-2 to TRBJ2-1; no clear D gene. Germline V gene sequence: CDR1 SGHTA, CDR2 FQGNSA. Trimming took 5 bases from V and 0 from J, leaving 2 bases between them. There are 12 residues in the CDR3. CDR3 nucleotides: TGTGCCAGCAGCGACTCCTACAATGAGCAGTTCTTC. It specifies CASSDSYNEQFF.

J is TRBJ2-5 and V is TRBV30, with D tentatively TRBD2 (7 bases). The V gene's germline CDR1 is GTSNPN and CDR2 SVGIG (reference sequence). The CDR3 extends over 14 amino acids. The ends were cut back, 3 bases at V and 6 bases at J, with 17 bases in the middle. The CDR3 nucleotides are TGTGCCTGGAGCCCGTGGGGGGGCGGGAAGACCCAGTACTTC. Translating gives CAWSPWGGGKTQYF.

This chain uses TRBV4-1 with TRBJ1-1; 7 positions match TRBD1. CDR1 and CDR2 (germline): MGHRA, YSYEKL. This CDR3 contains 14 residues. After removal of 6 bases from V and 2 bases from J, the junction contained 6 bases not matched to a gene. DNA for the CDR3: TGCGCCAGCAGGAACCACAGGGGAAACACTGAAGCTTTCTTT. Its protein product is CASRNHRGNTEAFF.

This clonotype was observed many times. The chain couples TRBV7-9 to TRBJ2-7; a possible D gene is TRBD1 (5 bases). Trimming took 5 bases from V and 6 from J, leaving 14 bases between them. This CDR3 comprises 13 residues. Germline V gene sequence: CDR1 SEHNR, CDR2 FQNEAQ (reference sequence). The CDR3 DNA reads TGTGCCAGCAGCGCCCCAGGGTTCCTCGAGCAGTACTTC. The encoded protein is CASSAPGFLEQYF.

This clonotype was counted a few times. The chain couples TRBV11-2 to TRBJ1-3; D may be TRBD1 (6 bases). The germline V gene encodes CDR1 SGHAT and CDR2 FQNNGV. The V end was cut by 5 bases, the J end by 2 bases, with 22 bases between. The CDR3 loop spans 18 amino acids. The CDR3 sequence is CASSLLRRARGTGNTIYF. CDR3 nucleotides: TGTGCCAGCAGCCTCCTCCGAAGGGCCAGGGGTACTGGAAACACCATATATTTT.

This clonotype was recorded many times. The rearrangement joins TRBV4-1 to TRBJ2-7; D is unclear. Per germline, CDR1 MGHRA and CDR2 YSYEKL. The V gene lost 0 bases and the J gene lost 3 bases, with 6 bases spanning the gap. The CDR3 totals 13 residues. CDR3 sequence: CASSQDNFYEQYF. The CDR3 region has the DNA TGCGCCAGCAGCCAAGATAACTTCTACGAGCAGTACTTC.

This clonotype was counted at least ten times. The chain uses TRBV18 and TRBJ1-5; 8 positions match TRBD1. This CDR3 is built from 15 residues. V was pared by 5 bases and J by 5 bases, with 8 bases of the junction left unmatched. Per germline, CDR1 KGHSH and CDR2 LQKENI. The CDR3 sequence is CASSSGGTLDQPQHF. The CDR3, as DNA: TGTGCCAGCTCATCAGGGGGCACTTTGGATCAGCCCCAGCATTTT.

This clonotype was found many times. The CDR3 spells CATAFVASGGSYEQYF. CDR3 in DNA: TGTGCCACCGCCTTTGTGGCTAGCGGGGGCTCCTACGAGCAGTACTTC. The chain is built from TRBV6-5 and TRBJ2-7; 10 bases are a match to TRBD2. The CDR3 is 16 residues long. V shed 10 bases, J shed 0 bases, and the junction held 12 bases outside the gene matches. Germline loops: CDR1 MNHEY, CDR2 SVGAGI.

This clonotype was observed many times. The rearrangement joins TRBV20-1 to TRBJ2-7, with D maybe TRBD1 (6 bases). Germline V gene lookup returns CDR1 DFQATT and CDR2 SNEGSKA (reference sequence). Trimming removed 3 bases from V and 3 bases from J, with 9 bases in between. The CDR3 spans 12 residues. The CDR3 region is CSARDRNYEQYF. Here the CDR3 DNA reads TGCAGTGCTAGGGACAGAAACTACGAGCAGTACTTC.

With respect to this clonotype: Its ends do not fully match the called genes, so a read error is possible. J is TRBJ2-5 and V is TRBV7-2; 8 bases match TRBD2. This CDR3 contains 16 residues. CDR1 and CDR2 from the germline V gene are SGHTA and FQGNSA. The chain's CDR3 is CASILVLAGTKETQYF. CDR3 nucleotides: TGTGCCAGCATCTTAGTGTTAGCGGGGACGAAAGAGACCCAGTACTTC. The variable domain in full, with the rest retrieved from reference TRBV7-2 and TRBJ2-5, is GAGVSQSPSNKVTEKGKDVELRCDPISGHTALYWYRQSLGQGLEFLIYFQGNSAPDKSGLPSDRFSAERTGGSVSTLTIQRTQQEDSAVYLCASILVLAGTKETQYFGPGTRLLVL.

V and J are TRBV19 and TRBJ2-2; 8 bases are shared with TRBD2. V shed 3 bases, J shed 0 bases, and the junction held 9 bases outside the gene matches. From germline, CDR1 is LNHDA and CDR2 SQIVND (reference sequence). This CDR3 contains 18 residues. The CDR3 reads CASSMPRGGRANTGELFF. The CDR3 nucleotides are TGTGCCAGTAGTATGCCCCGCGGGGGGCGGGCGAACACCGGGGAGCTGTTTTTT.

The chain has TRBV28 and TRBJ1-1; 7 nucleotides align to TRBD1. Trimming at V came to 6 bases and at J to 0 bases, leaving 10 bases not matched to a gene. The CDR3 is made up of 16 amino acids. CDR1 is MDHEN, CDR2 SYDVKM, per germline. Here the CDR3 reads CASRSTGTLMNTEAFF. The CDR3 DNA sequence: TGTGCCAGCAGATCGACAGGGACTCTCATGAACACTGAAGCTTTCTTT.

This clonotype was detected ten times or more. The rearrangement joins TRBV27 to TRBJ1-1; the D is unclear. CDR3 length equals 12 residues. The germline V gene has CDR1 MNHEY and CDR2 SMNVEV (reference sequence). V was pared by 6 bases and J by 8 bases, with 13 bases between. The CDR3 is CASRSAGFEAFF. The CDR3 DNA sequence: TGTGCCAGCAGAAGCGCAGGTTTCGAAGCTTTCTTT.

This chain joins TRBV6-1 and TRBJ1-1, with D perhaps TRBD1 (6 bases). This CDR3 contains 14 residues. The germline CDR1 and CDR2 sequences are MNHNS and SASEGT. V was pared by 2 bases and J by 1 base, with 8 bases between. CDR3 loop: CASSEPTGNTEAFF. The CDR3, as DNA: TGTGCCAGCAGTGAACCGACAGGGAACACTGAAGCTTTCTTT.

This clonotype was found many times. This sequence joins TRBV20-1 and TRBJ2-7, with D possibly TRBD1 on 6 matching bases. The germline V and J ends were trimmed by 6 bases and 6 bases, with 12 bases remaining between them. Germline CDR1 reads DFQATT; CDR2 reads SNEGSKA (reference sequence). CDR3 size: 11 residues. The DNA for the CDR3 is TGCAGTGCCAGCCCCAGGGGCGAGCAGTACTTC. Residues: CSASPRGEQYF.

In its sample, this clonotype was seen many times. An end of the junction differs from the germline gene, which may be a read error. This chain links TRBV15 with TRBJ2-4, with TRBD1 as a possible D gene (6 bases). Per the germline V gene, CDR1 is LNHNV and CDR2 is YYDKDF (reference sequence). This CDR3 is 15 amino acids long. CDR3 in amino acids: CATGRWDKSENIQYF. The CDR3 nucleotides are TGTGCCACCGGCAGATGGGACAAAAGCGAAAACATTCAGTACTTC.

This clonotype was counted at least ten times. This chain uses TRBV6-6 with TRBJ1-5, with D perhaps TRBD1 (5 bases). The CDR3 totals 15 residues. Trimming took off 4 bases at V and 0 bases at J, with 10 bases between the two ends. CDR1 and CDR2 (germline): MNHNY, SVGAGI (reference sequence). The chain's CDR3 is CASSSGQNSNQPQHF. CDR3 bases: TGTGCCAGCAGTTCAGGACAAAATAGCAATCAGCCCCAGCATTTT.

This clonotype was recorded at least ten times. The chain links TRBV20-1 to TRBJ2-7; TRBD2 matches 7 bases. V lost 5 bases to trimming and J lost 5 bases; unmatched junction nucleotides: 9. The CDR3 is 13 residues long. Per the germline V gene, CDR1 is DFQATT and CDR2 is SNEGSKA (reference sequence). The CDR3 DNA reads TGCAGTGCTGACCCGTGGGGAGGGAACGAGCAGTACTTC. Its translation is CSADPWGGNEQYF.

This clonotype has ten or more counts. The rearrangement uses TRBV6-1 and TRBJ2-7, with TRBD1 matching 8 bases. The CDR3 is 14 residues long. Germline-derived CDR1 and CDR2 are MNHNS and SASEGT. The ends lost 6 bases at V and 0 bases at J; junction bases unmatched: 4. CDR3: CASRTGDNSYEQYF. The CDR3 nucleotides are TGTGCCAGCAGGACAGGGGACAACTCCTACGAGCAGTACTTC.